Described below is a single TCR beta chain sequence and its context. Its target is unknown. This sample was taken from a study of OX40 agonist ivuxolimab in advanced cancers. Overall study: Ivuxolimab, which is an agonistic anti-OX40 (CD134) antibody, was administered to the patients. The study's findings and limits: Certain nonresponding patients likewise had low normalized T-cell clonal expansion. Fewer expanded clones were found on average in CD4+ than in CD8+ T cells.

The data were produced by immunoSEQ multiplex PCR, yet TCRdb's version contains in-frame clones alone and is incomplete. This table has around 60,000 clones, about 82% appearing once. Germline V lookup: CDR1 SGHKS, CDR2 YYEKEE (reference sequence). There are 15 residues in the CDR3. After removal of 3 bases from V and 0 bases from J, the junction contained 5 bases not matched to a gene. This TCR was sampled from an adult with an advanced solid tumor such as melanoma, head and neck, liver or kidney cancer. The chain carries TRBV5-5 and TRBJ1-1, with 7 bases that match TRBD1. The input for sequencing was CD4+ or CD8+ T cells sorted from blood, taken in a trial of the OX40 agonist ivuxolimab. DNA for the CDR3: TGTGCCAGCAGCTCGAGACAGGGCCTGAACACTGAAGCTTTCTTT. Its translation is CASSSRQGLNTEAFF.